The clone carrying this TCR beta chain was seen repeatedly, ten times or more. The target antigen is unknown. The CDR3 consists of 13 residues. Germline loops: CDR1 SGHNT, CDR2 YENEEA. The V end lost 2 bases, the J end lost 2 bases, and 7 bases lay between the germline ends. These data are taken from a study of metastatic and nonmetastatic thyroid tumors. The overall study: Repertoire data that came from the blood and tumor or nodule tissue of malignant and benign thyroid patients were compared.

Before thyroid surgery, none of the patients had received any treatment. Original handling: Clinicopathological groups of papillary thyroid cancer showed CDR3 differences that were used to build a distant-metastasis classifier. TCRdb re-called the PCR reads with MiXCR. The V and J calls shown here were made by TCRdb, not taken from the authors' results. In the table there are roughly 33,000 clones, under 20% of which are singletons. Findings and caveats of the study: Benign nodules reportedly had significantly lower TCR beta diversity than malignant thyroid tumors in blood and tumor.

This TCR came from a female donor with papillary thyroid cancer or a benign thyroid nodule (not recorded which). Some clones in this sample may be carry-over from other donors' samples. The chain joins TRBV11-3 to TRBJ2-7; no clear D gene. Sequencing was performed on blood. CDR3 loop: CASSLQATYEQYF. Here the CDR3 DNA reads TGTGCCAGCAGCTTACAGGCCACCTACGAGCAGTACTTC.